This entry is about one T cell receptor (beta chain). Profiling relied on immunoSEQ multiplex PCR, and the TCRdb table lists in-frame clones only, not all of them. Seen here are about 80,000 clones, approximately 94% observed once, and the top ten hold around 0.41%. The germline V and J ends were trimmed by 8 bases and 2 bases, with 7 bases remaining between them. The V gene's germline CDR1 is MRHNA and CDR2 SNTAGT. The CDR3 consists of 12 residues. The data were obtained in a study of technical replicates of blood from several donors. This receptor was obtained from a human donor in good health. Material: T cells isolated from PBMCs. The chain uses TRBV6-4 and TRBJ1-5; D not resolved. CDR3: CASFAGNQPQHF. The CDR3 DNA sequence: TGTGCCAGCTTCGCGGGCAATCAGCCCCAGCATTTT.